This T cell receptor beta chain was sequenced for a study of early stage breast cancer tumors (dated by TCRdb to 2015 to 2018). Concerning the study at large: Of the roughly 17 invasive breast tumors, more than 9 were found to be estrogen receptor-positive, progesterone receptor-positive and HER2-negative. Of the roughly 12 ER+/PR+/HER2- tumors, eight were classified as invasive ductal carcinomas and four as invasive lobular carcinomas. A read coverage of roughly 10-fold per sample was achieved on average. Across all samples, 2,500,000 or so templates representing 1.2 million or so unique clonotypes were detected.

What the research found in general, with its limitations: Roughly 2.5-fold higher T cell density and higher clonality were observed in tumors than in adjacent normal breast tissue. Because the cohort was small, analysis by tumor subtype was not possible. Repertoires from blood and normal breast were more alike than repertoires from blood and tumor, and in about 85% of the 16 patients, comparing each tissue with blood separated tumor from normal. Enriched TCRB sequences shared across patients were found to be mostly commonly generated sequences that were unlikely to play an important role in the tumor microenvironment. Chain pairing and functional markers such as CD4, CD8 and FOXP3 were missed by bulk genomic DNA sequencing of unsorted cells.

V is pruned by 2 bases and J by 7 bases, leaving 8 bases of the junction without a gene match. According to the germline V gene, CDR1 reads SGHTA and CDR2 reads FQGNSA. CDR3 length: 15 amino acids, cysteine to phenylalanine. Of all the DNA, just the CDR3 is kept, 45 bases in frame from base 1. Every sample was amplified as two independent genomic DNA replicates, using roughly 0.5 ug for blood and about 1.6 ug for tumor or normal breast. Following the manufacturer's instructions, the ImmunoSeq Intro kit was used to carry out TCRB sequencing on genomic DNA. Multiplex PCR ran 31 cycles with proprietary primers and spike-in control sequences for absolute quantification. Single-end 150-bp reads were used to sequence an 87-bp fragment covering the CDR3 and the flanking V and J genes. Each lane of an Illumina MiSeq using version 3.0 chemistry carried seven multiplexed samples, with two replicates per sample. On the authors' methods: Raw data were processed with the vendor's proprietary pipeline, and both replicates were merged into a single result per sample. Productive rearrangements sharing the V-gene family, CDR3 amino acid sequence and J-gene segment were defined as clonotypes. To compute clonality, the normalized Shannon entropy (Pielou evenness) of TCRB abundances was subtracted from 1. To estimate T cell density, the total number of templates was divided by the number of input cells, which was inferred from the amount of DNA input. Recon, run with its default parameters, was used to estimate overall repertoire diversity and clonality. A clonotype counted as tumor-enriched if its abundance in tumor exceeded 0.1% and was at least 32-fold higher than its abundance in normal breast. TCRdb's version of the immuneACCESS table is confined to in-frame rearrangements and falls short of the full clone set. An unresolved V gene accounts for under half of the shortfall where checked; the remainder is of unknown origin. That table is the source of V, J and clone size, and D and trimming were worked out from the DNA. Here the sample has approximately 8,000 clones; approximately 80% occur a single time. About 9% of the sample is taken by the ten largest.

A note on this clone: The specificity of this receptor is unknown. It has no much larger one-base neighbor in the sample; base qualities were not kept.

Taken from around 2-4 cm away from the tumor, the adjacent normal breast tissue was rinsed with PBS and kept in prechilled RNAlater. Because of high lipid content and low cell density, about 90-300 mg of normal breast tissue was often needed to obtain sufficient DNA. The study profiled bulk TCR beta-chain repertoires in matched peripheral blood, tumor and adjacent normal breast tissue taken from about 15 patients with early-stage breast cancer. The Qiagen AllPrep DNA/RNA Mini kit was used for genomic DNA extraction. The V and J segments used are TRBV7-2 and TRBJ2-3; 8 nucleotides in the junction match TRBD2. The sequenced sample consisted of normal breast tissue next to the tumor. The sequence came from a person aged 55 to 75 with breast cancer. The nucleotides are TGTGCCAGCAGCTTAATTAGGACTAGCAGTAATACGCAGTATTTT. It specifies CASSLIRTSSNTQYF.